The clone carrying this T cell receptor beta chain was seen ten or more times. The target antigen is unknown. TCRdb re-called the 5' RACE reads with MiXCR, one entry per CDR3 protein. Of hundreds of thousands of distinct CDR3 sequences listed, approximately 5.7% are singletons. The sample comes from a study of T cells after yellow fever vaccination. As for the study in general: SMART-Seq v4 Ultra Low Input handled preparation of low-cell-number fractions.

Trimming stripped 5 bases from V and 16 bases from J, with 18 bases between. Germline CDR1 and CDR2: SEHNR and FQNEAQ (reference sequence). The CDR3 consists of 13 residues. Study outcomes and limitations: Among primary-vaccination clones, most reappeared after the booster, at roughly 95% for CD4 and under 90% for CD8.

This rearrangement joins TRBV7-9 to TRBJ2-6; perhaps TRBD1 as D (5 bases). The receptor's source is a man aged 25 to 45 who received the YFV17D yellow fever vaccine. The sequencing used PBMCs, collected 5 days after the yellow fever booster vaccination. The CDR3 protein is CASSTNRRDFLTF. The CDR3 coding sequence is TGTGCCAGCAGCACCAATCGCAGGGATTTTCTGACTTTC. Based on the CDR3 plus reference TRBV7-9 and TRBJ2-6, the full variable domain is DTGVSQNPRHKITKRGQNVTFRCDPISEHNRLYWYRQTLGQGPEFLTYFQNEAQLEKSRLLSDRFSAERPKGSFSTLEIQRTEQGDSAMYLCASSTNRRDFLTFGAGSRLTVL.